This T cell receptor (beta chain) stems from a study of blood T cell repertoires in COVID-19. Profiling relied on immunoSEQ multiplex PCR, and the TCRdb table lists in-frame clones only, not all of them. The sample lists 35,000 to 50,000 clones, over 80% occurring once. CDR1 is MDHEN and CDR2 is SYDVKM in the germline V gene. The trim removed 6 bases at V and 3 bases at J, leaving 7 bases unmatched. The CDR3 is made up of 14 amino acids. Material for sequencing was peripheral blood. This sequence joins TRBV28 and TRBJ1-2, with 7 bases aligning to TRBD1. The sequence came from a man in his 60s with active COVID-19. For the CDR3, the DNA is TGTGCCAGCAGGATGACAGGGCCCGACTATGGCTACACCTTC. Translated: CASRMTGPDYGYTF.